This T cell receptor (beta chain) was obtained from a study of T cell changes during pregnancy in multiple sclerosis. Only in-frame clones appear in the TCRdb table, and some are missing; sequencing was by immunoSEQ multiplex PCR. The data show approximately 130,000 clones, about 95% seen once. Comments on this clone: Other DNA sequences within the sample encode an identical CDR3.

In germline, CDR1 is SGHVS, CDR2 FQNEAQ. The CDR3 covers 15 residues. V lost 3 bases, J lost 3 bases, and 1 base stayed unmatched. Sequencing used peripheral blood, obtained after pregnancy. The clonotype originates from a female donor with multiple sclerosis, enrolled in a pregnancy study. The chain uses TRBV7-8 and TRBJ2-3, with TRBD2 matching over 12 bases. The CDR3 loop reads CASSLTSGSTDTQYF. The CDR3 DNA reads TGTGCCAGCAGCTTGACTAGCGGGAGTACAGATACGCAGTATTTT.